The 20 T cell receptor beta chains below come from one sample, sequenced in a study of OX40 agonist ivuxolimab in advanced cancers. The library was made by the immunoSEQ multiplex PCR assay. TCRdb provides this immuneACCESS table in a form limited to in-frame rearrangements. Some clones are lacking; in checked studies, under half of them reflect an unresolved V gene, and why the rest are absent is not known. The sample table lists about 37,000 clones, 78% of them with a count of one. The biggest ten clones account for under 25% of the sample. This specimen was CD4+ or CD8+ T cells sorted from blood, taken in a trial of the OX40 agonist ivuxolimab. All receptors derive from an adult with an advanced solid tumor such as melanoma, head and neck, liver or kidney cancer.

The chain carries TRBV7-2 and TRBJ2-1; TRBD2 matches at 7 bases. Germline V gene data show CDR1 as SGHTA and CDR2 as FQGNSA. Trimming took 6 bases from V and 4 from J; bases not matched to a gene: 12. The CDR3 consists of 16 residues. For the CDR3, the DNA is TGTGCCAGCAGGCACTCTAGCGGCGGATTGTACAATGAGCAGTTCTTC. Its translation is CASRHSSGGLYNEQFF.

This chain links TRBV27 with TRBJ1-2; the D gene is possibly TRBD1 (6 bases). Germline V gives CDR1 MNHEY, CDR2 SMNVEV (reference sequence). Trimming took 4 bases from V and 0 from J, leaving 12 bases between them. This CDR3 region has 15 residues. CDR3 residues: CASSSIKGANYGYTF. The CDR3 DNA follows: TGTGCCAGCAGTTCCATAAAGGGGGCTAACTATGGCTACACCTTC.

The chain links TRBV6-1 to TRBJ2-7, with 8 nucleotides matching TRBD2. V shed 2 bases and J 2 bases; nucleotides not matched to a gene: 5. The CDR3 loop spans 15 amino acids. CDR1 is MNHNS, CDR2 SASEGT, per germline. This CDR3 reads CASSERGTRTYEQYF. The DNA for the CDR3 is TGTGCCAGCAGTGAAAGGGGGACTAGAACCTACGAGCAGTACTTC.

This chain links TRBV19 with TRBJ1-3; unclear D gene. The germline V gene encodes CDR1 LNHDA and CDR2 SQIVND (reference sequence). This CDR3 has 16 residues. The ends were cut back, 4 bases at V and 0 bases at J, with 13 bases in the middle. CDR3 nucleotide sequence: TGTGCCAGTAGTAGATCCGGGTTTGGCTCTGGAAACACCATATATTTT. It is translated as CASSRSGFGSGNTIYF.

CDR3 DNA: TGTGCCAGCAGTTCTCGGACTAGCGGATTACAAGAGACCCAGTACTTC. It codes for CASSSRTSGLQETQYF. The chain has TRBV27 and TRBJ2-5; TRBD2 agrees at 10 bases. The CDR3 has 16 amino acids. CDR1 and CDR2 (germline): MNHEY, SMNVEV (reference sequence). J lost 2 bases, V lost 4 bases, and 7 bases had no gene match.

This chain uses TRBV5-5 with TRBJ1-3, with TRBD1 as a possible D gene (5 bases). V lost 0 bases to trimming and J lost 4 bases, with 8 bases between them. Germline assignment: CDR1 SGHKS and CDR2 YYEKEE (reference sequence). The CDR3 has 14 amino acids. In DNA form, the CDR3 reads TGTGCCAGCAGCTTGGTGGGACGGGGAAACACCATATATTTT. It codes for CASSLVGRGNTIYF.

CDR3: CASSWGNTGELFF. In DNA, the CDR3 is TGTGCCAGCAGTTGGGGGAACACCGGGGAGCTGTTTTTT. This chain connects TRBV27 to TRBJ2-2; D is ambiguous. Trimming removed 4 bases at V and 1 base at J, with 4 bases between. This CDR3 is built from 13 residues. The V gene's germline CDR1 is MNHEY and CDR2 SMNVEV (reference sequence).

The V gene is TRBV4-1, the J gene TRBJ2-1, with TRBD2 identical over 13 bases. The CDR3 runs to 21 residues. V lost 4 bases, J lost 0 bases, and 15 bases stayed unmatched. Germline V gene data show CDR1 as MGHRA and CDR2 as YSYEKL. This CDR3 is CASSLGPKTSGGRSSYNEQFF. In DNA form, the CDR3 reads TGCGCCAGCAGCCTCGGGCCGAAGACTAGCGGGGGGCGGAGCTCCTACAATGAGCAGTTCTTC.

The V call is TRBV6-5, the J call TRBJ2-7, with 9 bases aligning to TRBD1. This CDR3 spans 15 amino acids. Germline CDR1 reads MNHEY; CDR2 reads SVGAGI. V was pared by 5 bases and J by 1 base, with 6 bases of the junction left unmatched. CDR3 DNA: TGTGCCAGCAGTGCATCCGGGACAGGGTCCTACGAGCAGTACTTC. It specifies CASSASGTGSYEQYF.

This clone was seen only a few times. The CDR3 sequence is CASRDGQGSTEAFF. The CDR3 region has the DNA TGTGCCAGCAGGGACGGACAGGGATCAACTGAAGCTTTCTTT. The rearrangement joins TRBV5-4 to TRBJ1-1, with TRBD1 matching over 8 bases. V gave up 5 bases and J gave up 5 bases; unmatched junction bases: 8. CDR1 SGHNT and CDR2 YYREEE come from the germline V gene (reference sequence). CDR3 length: 14 amino acids.

The chain carries TRBV7-3 and TRBJ1-2, with D possibly TRBD1 on 5 matching bases. This CDR3 is built from 13 residues. Germline V gene data show CDR1 as SGHTA and CDR2 as FQGTGA. V was shortened by 2 bases and J by 8 bases, with 12 bases between the two germline ends. The CDR3 coding sequence is TGTGCCAGCAGCTTACCGGGGCTCGAAGGCTACACCTTC. It yields the protein CASSLPGLEGYTF.

Only a few counts were recorded for this clone. The rearrangement uses TRBV4-3 and TRBJ2-6; 7 nucleotides align to TRBD1. This CDR3 comprises 16 residues. V trimming: 4 bases; J trimming: 2 bases; junction bases outside the gene matches: 5. The germline gives CDR1 LGHNA, CDR2 YSLEER. CDR3 sequence reads: CASSPQGNAGANVLTF. The CDR3 coding sequence is TGCGCCAGCAGCCCACAGGGGAATGCTGGGGCCAACGTCCTGACTTTC.

The chain links TRBV11-2 to TRBJ1-2, with no clear D. The germline V gene encodes CDR1 SGHAT and CDR2 FQNNGV. V was clipped by 1 base and J by 1 base, with 4 bases between them. This CDR3 region has 13 residues. CDR3 bases: TGTGCCAGCAGCTTAGTCATTAACTATGGCTACACCTTC. Protein sequence: CASSLVINYGYTF.

The chain carries TRBV18 and TRBJ2-7; no clear D. The CDR3 is 15 residues long. CDR1 and CDR2 (germline): KGHSH, LQKENI. V shed 3 bases and J shed 3 bases, with 15 bases lying between them. The CDR3: CASSPVLDFLYEQYF. The CDR3 bases are TGTGCCAGCTCACCGGTCTTGGATTTTCTCTACGAGCAGTACTTC.

The chain joins TRBV7-9 to TRBJ2-7; D gene ambiguous. Trimming shortened V by 5 bases and J by 4 bases, and 9 bases separated the two germline ends. The CDR3 loop spans 12 amino acids. Germline lookup yields CDR1 SEHNR and CDR2 FQNEAQ (reference sequence). For the CDR3, the DNA is TGTGCCAGCAGCGCCAGCTTGTACGAGCAGTACTTC. It translates to CASSASLYEQYF.

The J gene is TRBJ1-2, the V gene TRBV9, with a tentative D call TRBD1 (5 bases). The CDR3 runs 15 residues. The V gene lost 3 bases and the J gene lost 7 bases, with 19 bases spanning the gap. Germline V gene sequence: CDR1 SGDLS, CDR2 YYNGEE. The CDR3 coding sequence is TGTGCCAGCAGCGCTTCCAGCGGGACCGCCTTTGGCTACACCTTC. Its translation: CASSASSGTAFGYTF.

The V call is TRBV10-3, the J call TRBJ1-1; D may be TRBD1 (6 bases). This CDR3 has 15 amino acids. In germline, CDR1 is ENHRY, CDR2 SYGVKD. Trimming shortened V by 4 bases and J by 1 base, and 13 bases separated the two germline ends. As DNA, the CDR3 is TGTGCCATCAGTGGAGGACAGCCTAAGAACACTGAAGCTTTCTTT. Protein sequence: CAISGGQPKNTEAFF.

The genes are TRBV7-3 and TRBJ2-2; D is unresolved. Trimming removed 5 bases at V and 7 bases at J, with 11 bases between. The length of the CDR3 is 13 residues. Germline-derived CDR1 and CDR2 are SGHTA and FQGTGA. CDR3 DNA sequence: TGTGCCAGCAGCCTCGTAGGGAACGGGGAGCTGTTTTTT. Its translation is CASSLVGNGELFF.

V and J are TRBV5-1 and TRBJ2-2, with TRBD1 matching over 8 bases. CDR3 length: 15 amino acids. Germline V gene data show CDR1 as SGHRS and CDR2 as YFSETQ. Trimming removed 2 bases from V and 2 bases from J; junction bases left unmatched: 2. This CDR3 reads CASSFQGANTGELFF. The DNA of the CDR3 is TGCGCCAGCAGCTTCCAGGGGGCCAACACCGGGGAGCTGTTTTTT. Drawing the rest from reference TRBV5-1 and TRBJ2-2, the complete variable domain is KAGVTQTPRYLIKTRGQQVTLSCSPISGHRSVSWYQQTPGQGLQFLFEYFSETQRNKGNFPGRFSGRQFSNSRSEMNVSTLELGDSALYLCASSFQGANTGELFFGEGSRLTVL.

This rearrangement joins TRBV6-4 to TRBJ2-2, with 8 bases identical to TRBD1. The CDR3 loop spans 13 amino acids. Trimming at V came to 8 bases and at J to 3 bases, leaving 2 bases not matched to a gene. CDR1 and CDR2 from the germline V gene are MRHNA and SNTAGT. The CDR3 DNA follows: TGTGCCAGCGCAGGGGGCGACACCGGGGAGCTGTTTTTT. Protein: CASAGGDTGELFF.